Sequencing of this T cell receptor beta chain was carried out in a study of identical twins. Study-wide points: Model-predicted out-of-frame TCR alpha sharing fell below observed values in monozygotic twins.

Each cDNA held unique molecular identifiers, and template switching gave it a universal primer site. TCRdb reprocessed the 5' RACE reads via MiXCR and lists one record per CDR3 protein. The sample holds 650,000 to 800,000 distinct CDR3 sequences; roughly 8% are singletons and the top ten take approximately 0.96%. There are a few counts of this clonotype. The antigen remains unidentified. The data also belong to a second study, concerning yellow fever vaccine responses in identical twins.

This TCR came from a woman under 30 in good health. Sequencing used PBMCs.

The CDR3 DNA reads as TGTGCCAGCAGCTATCCCGGGCCTTCATTCTTC. Amino acid sequence: CASSYPGPSFF. This sequence joins TRBV7-9 and TRBJ2-1, with D hard to call. Per germline, CDR1 SEHNR and CDR2 FQNEAQ (reference sequence). Trimming took 4 bases from V and 16 from J, leaving 14 bases between them. The CDR3 totals 11 residues. Supplemented by reference TRBV7-9 and TRBJ2-1, the full variable domain reads DTGVSQNPRHKITKRGQNVTFRCDPISEHNRLYWYRQTLGQGPEFLTYFQNEAQLEKSRLLSDRFSAERPKGSFSTLEIQRTEQGDSAMYLCASSYPGPSFFGPGTRLTVL.